One sample yielded the 26 T cell receptor beta chains listed below, sequenced in a study of T cell responses to AZD1222 COVID-19 vaccine. Assay used: immunoSEQ multiplex PCR; TCRdb lists only in-frame clones, some missing. Of some 130,000 clones detected, around 90% appear once; the ten largest clones hold 1.9%. The specimen was peripheral blood, collected on day 0 of AZD1222 vaccination. The receptors were sampled from an adult in good health.

V usage is TRBV7-6 and J usage is TRBJ1-1; D is unclear. This CDR3 spans 13 amino acids. Trimming left V 5 bases short and J 5 bases short, with 12 bases between. The germline V gene encodes CDR1 SGHVS and CDR2 FNYEAQ. The CDR3 DNA sequence: TGTGCCAGCAGCCTAGGGAGGAGGACTGAAGCTTTCTTT. This translates into CASSLGRRTEAFF.

V is TRBV30 and J is TRBJ2-5; 10 bases line up with TRBD2. The CDR3 extends over 16 amino acids. The V gene end was trimmed by 2 bases and the J gene end by 3 bases; junction bases not matched to a gene: 9. From germline, CDR1 is GTSNPN and CDR2 SVGIG (reference sequence). As DNA, the CDR3 is TGTGCCTGGAGTTCGGAGACTAGCGGGTTTAAAGAGACCCAGTACTTC. Amino acids: CAWSSETSGFKETQYF.

The chain combines TRBV9 with TRBJ1-2; no reliable D call. Trimming cost V 0 bases and J 7 bases, with 13 bases left between them. The germline gives CDR1 SGDLS, CDR2 YYNGEE. This CDR3 comprises 14 residues. CDR3 sequence (DNA): TGTGCCAGCAGCGTAGAAGGTGGAAAAGGTGGCTACACCTTC. Protein sequence: CASSVEGGKGGYTF.

The gene calls are TRBV2 and TRBJ1-4; TRBD1 agrees at 8 bases. J gave up 0 bases and V 6 bases, and 12 bases lay outside the gene matches. CDR1 is SNHLY, CDR2 FYNNEI, per germline. This CDR3 contains 18 residues. The CDR3 loop reads CASRGGTGLTATNEKLFF. The CDR3 DNA sequence: TGTGCCAGCAGGGGTGGGACAGGACTAACAGCAACTAATGAAAAACTGTTTTTT.

The rearrangement links TRBV7-3 to TRBJ1-3, with no clear D. CDR3 length equals 13 residues. Per germline, CDR1 SGHTA and CDR2 FQGTGA. Deletions cut 4 bases from V and 9 bases from J, with 13 bases between. The CDR3 reads CASSSTSAGTIYF. CDR3 sequence (DNA): TGTGCCAGCAGCTCGACGTCGGCAGGCACCATATATTTT.

CDR3 sequence: CASSILFASGRARDGELFF. The CDR3 coding sequence is TGTGCCAGTAGTATACTATTCGCTAGCGGGAGGGCCCGGGACGGGGAGCTGTTTTTT. The chain joins TRBV19 to TRBJ2-2; TRBD2 agrees at 12 bases. Germline CDR1 is LNHDA and CDR2 is SQIVND (reference sequence). Germline trimming cut 2 bases from V and 7 bases from J; bases unmatched to any gene: 14. CDR3 length: 19 residues.

The chain has TRBV15 and TRBJ1-4; TRBD1 is a possible D gene (6 bases). Germline V lookup: CDR1 LNHNV, CDR2 YYDKDF (reference sequence). The CDR3 is 16 amino acids. The V end was cut by 2 bases, the J end by 7 bases, with 17 bases between. The CDR3 protein is CATSRHRRGDGEKLFF. CDR3 coding DNA: TGTGCCACCAGCAGACATAGAAGGGGGGACGGTGAAAAACTGTTTTTT.

This chain uses TRBV5-1 with TRBJ2-5; the match to TRBD1 covers 8 bases. CDR1 is SGHRS and CDR2 is YFSETQ in the germline V gene. The CDR3 has 13 amino acids. The V segment lost 4 bases and the J segment 5 bases; nucleotides outside the gene matches: 4. The CDR3 coding sequence is TGCGCCAGCAGCCAGGACAGGGCGGAGACCCAGTACTTC. Translated, it gives CASSQDRAETQYF.

J is TRBJ2-3 and V is TRBV3-1 (or the pseudogene TRBV3-2); D gene uncertain. The CDR3 runs to 17 residues. V lost 0 bases, J lost 2 bases, and 15 bases lay in between. The germline gives CDR1 LGHDT, CDR2 YNNKEL (reference sequence). CDR3 amino acids: CASSQDSEPIPTDTQYF. As DNA, the CDR3 is TGTGCCAGCAGCCAAGATTCGGAACCCATACCCACAGATACGCAGTATTTT.

This clone was observed a few times. The V gene is TRBV12-5, the J gene TRBJ2-1; no clear D. This CDR3 has 15 residues. Germline-derived CDR1 and CDR2 are LGHNT and FRNRAP. V lost 0 bases and J 6 bases, leaving 12 bases between the germline ends. CDR3 sequence reads: CASGLVLRQINEQFF. The CDR3 region has the DNA TGTGCTAGTGGTTTGGTATTGAGGCAGATCAATGAGCAGTTCTTC.

The genes are TRBV6-5 and TRBJ2-7; D remains unclear. CDR1 and CDR2 from the germline V gene are MNHEY and SVGAGI. The CDR3 loop spans 14 amino acids. The ends were cut back, 2 bases at V and 0 bases at J, with 8 bases in the middle. The CDR3 loop reads CASSYRDVSYEQYF. The CDR3 nucleotides are TGTGCCAGCAGTTACAGGGATGTCTCCTACGAGCAGTACTTC.

This clone was seen a single time. This rearrangement joins TRBV9 to TRBJ1-1; no firm D call. V lost 0 bases and J lost 8, with 14 bases in between. This CDR3 comprises 14 residues. Looked up from germline, CDR1 is SGDLS and CDR2 is YYNGEE. CDR3 in amino acids: CASSVGQDHGEAFF. The CDR3, as DNA: TGTGCCAGCAGCGTAGGGCAGGATCACGGCGAAGCTTTCTTT.

This chain links TRBV3-1 (or the pseudogene TRBV3-2) with TRBJ2-2; 7 bases line up with TRBD2. Per germline, CDR1 LGHDT and CDR2 YNNKEL (reference sequence). V trimming: 3 bases; J trimming: 1 base; junction bases outside the gene matches: 5. The CDR3 consists of 16 residues. The CDR3 nucleotides are TGTGCCAGCAGCCAGTCCGGGACTAAGAACACCGGGGAGCTGTTTTTT. Amino acids: CASSQSGTKNTGELFF.

The rearrangement uses TRBV28 and TRBJ2-1; TRBD2 aligns across 8 bases. This CDR3 spans 14 amino acids. Looked up from germline, CDR1 is MDHEN and CDR2 is SYDVKM. The V segment lost 3 bases and the J segment 8 bases; nucleotides outside the gene matches: 6. This CDR3 is CASSFGLAGYEQFF. DNA of the CDR3: TGTGCCAGCAGTTTTGGGCTAGCGGGCTATGAGCAGTTCTTC. Full variable domain (rest looked up from reference TRBV28 and TRBJ2-1): DVKVTQSSRYLVKRTGEKVFLECVQDMDHENMFWYRQDPGLGLRLIYFSYDVKMKEKGDIPEGYSVSREKKERFSLILESASTNQTSMYLCASSFGLAGYEQFFGPGTRLTVL.

J is TRBJ1-2 and V is TRBV5-6; D gene uncertain. CDR3 length equals 13 residues. Trimming pared 4 bases from V and 2 bases from J, leaving 9 bases between. The germline CDR1 and CDR2 sequences are SGHDT and YYEEEE. CDR3 protein: CASSPTENYGYTF. Written as DNA, the CDR3 is TGTGCCAGCAGCCCAACAGAGAACTATGGCTACACCTTC.

V gene TRBV24-1 combines with J gene TRBJ2-1; D unresolved. The ends were cut back, 9 bases at V and 0 bases at J, with 11 bases in the middle. The CDR3 is made up of 14 amino acids. Germline V gives CDR1 KGHDR, CDR2 SFDVKD. As DNA, the CDR3 is TGTGCCACCCCAGACGGTGTCTCCTACAATGAGCAGTTCTTC. It encodes CATPDGVSYNEQFF.

The chain employs TRBV11-1 and TRBJ1-1, with 8 bases that match TRBD1. Trimming removed 5 bases from V and 3 bases from J; junction bases left unmatched: 11. Germline CDR1 and CDR2: SGHAT and FQDESV (reference sequence). This CDR3 comprises 16 residues. The CDR3 sequence: CASSTPAGDRYTEAFF. CDR3 coding DNA: TGTGCCAGCAGCACCCCGGCGGGGGACAGGTACACTGAAGCTTTCTTT.

The V gene is TRBV7-9, the J gene TRBJ1-3; 7 nucleotides match TRBD1. The CDR3 is made up of 15 amino acids. Unmatched junction bases numbered 3, after V lost 4 bases and J lost 0 bases. From germline, CDR1 is SEHNR and CDR2 FQNEAQ (reference sequence). The CDR3 loop is CASSSRDSSGNTIYF. The CDR3 DNA reads TGTGCCAGCAGCTCCCGGGACAGCTCTGGAAACACCATATATTTT.

This clone was counted a single time. The genes are TRBV5-8 and TRBJ2-1; 13 bases are a match to TRBD2. V gave up 5 bases and J gave up 7 bases; unmatched junction bases: 9. Germline CDR1 SGHTS, CDR2 YDEGEE. The CDR3 extends over 16 amino acids. The CDR3 region is CASRPELAGGSNEQFF. The CDR3 coding sequence is TGTGCCAGCAGACCCGAACTAGCGGGAGGGAGTAATGAGCAGTTCTTC.

V and J are TRBV5-4 and TRBJ1-1; possibly TRBD1 for D (5 bases). CDR1 and CDR2 from the germline V gene are SGHNT and YYREEE (reference sequence). The ends were cut back, 5 bases at V and 6 bases at J, with 20 bases in the middle. CDR3 length: 15 amino acids. CDR3 amino acids: CASSHRTRQSAEAFF. The CDR3 DNA reads TGTGCCAGCAGTCACCGAACCCGACAGTCTGCTGAAGCTTTCTTT.

This rearrangement joins TRBV4-3 to TRBJ1-5; TRBD1 is a possible D gene (5 bases). The CDR3 extends over 17 amino acids. CDR1 and CDR2 from the germline V gene are LGHNA and YSLEER. The V gene lost 0 bases and the J gene lost 5 bases, with 17 bases spanning the gap. CDR3 sequence (DNA): TGCGCCAGCAGCCAAGACCTCGGGCAGGGCCCCCATCAGCCCCAGCATTTT. Its protein product is CASSQDLGQGPHQPQHF.

Points on this clone: Other nucleotide sequences from this sample produce the same CDR3. The chain carries TRBV19 and TRBJ1-1; D is ambiguous. Per the germline V gene, CDR1 is LNHDA and CDR2 is SQIVND (reference sequence). Trimming left V 3 bases short and J 0 bases short, with 11 bases between. CDR3 length equals 15 residues. CDR3 DNA sequence: TGTGCCAGTAGTATTCGTGGTCAGGTGAACACTGAAGCTTTCTTT. Amino acids: CASSIRGQVNTEAFF.

This sequence joins TRBV5-6 and TRBJ2-1; 7 bases are shared with TRBD1. After removal of 0 bases from V and 4 bases from J, the junction contained 7 bases not matched to a gene. The V gene's germline CDR1 is SGHDT and CDR2 YYEEEE. The CDR3 covers 16 residues. The CDR3 coding sequence is TGTGCCAGCAGCTTGGGGCGTCAGGGGGTATACAATGAGCAGTTCTTC. It encodes CASSLGRQGVYNEQFF.

This chain uses TRBV28 with TRBJ2-3; 8 bases agree with TRBD1. With 6 bases clipped from V and 2 bases from J, the junction kept 10 bases outside the gene matches. CDR3 length equals 16 residues. Germline V lookup: CDR1 MDHEN, CDR2 SYDVKM. CDR3 sequence: CASSPRTGRFTDTQYF. CDR3 in DNA: TGTGCCAGCAGCCCTCGGACAGGGCGTTTCACAGATACGCAGTATTTT.

The chain has TRBV6-5 and TRBJ1-2; 8 nucleotides line up with TRBD1. CDR1 MNHEY and CDR2 SVGAGI come from the germline V gene. The CDR3 has 12 amino acids. The V gene end was trimmed by 8 bases and the J gene end by 8 bases; junction bases not matched to a gene: 7. CDR3 nucleotide sequence: TGTGCCAGCGGGACAGGACTATCCGGCTACACCTTC. Its translation: CASGTGLSGYTF.

The V and J genes are TRBV7-9 and TRBJ2-7; weak D call: TRBD1 (5 bases). Trimming took off 7 bases at V and 2 bases at J, with 12 bases between the two ends. The CDR3 extends over 13 amino acids. Germline V gene lookup returns CDR1 SEHNR and CDR2 FQNEAQ (reference sequence). As DNA, the CDR3 is TGTGCCAGCACCCTAGACAGAACCTACGAGCAGTACTTC. Translation: CASTLDRTYEQYF.